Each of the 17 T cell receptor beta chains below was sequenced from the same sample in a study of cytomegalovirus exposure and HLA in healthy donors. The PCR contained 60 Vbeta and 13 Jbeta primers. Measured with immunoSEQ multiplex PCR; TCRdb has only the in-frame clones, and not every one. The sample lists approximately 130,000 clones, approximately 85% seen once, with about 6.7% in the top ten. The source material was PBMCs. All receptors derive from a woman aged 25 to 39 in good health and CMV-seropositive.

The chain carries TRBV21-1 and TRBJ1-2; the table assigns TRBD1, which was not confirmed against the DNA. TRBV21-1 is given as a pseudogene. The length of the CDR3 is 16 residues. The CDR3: CAGKSDTGKGPDGYTF. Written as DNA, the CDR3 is TGTGCCGGAAAATCTGATACAGGTAAAGGGCCCGATGGCTACACCTTC.

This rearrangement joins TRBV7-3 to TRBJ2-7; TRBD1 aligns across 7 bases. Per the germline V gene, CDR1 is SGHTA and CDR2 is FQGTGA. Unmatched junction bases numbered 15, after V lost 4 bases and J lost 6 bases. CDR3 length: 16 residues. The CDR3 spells CASSSSPTGVWGEQYF. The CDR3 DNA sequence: TGTGCCAGCAGCTCGTCACCCACAGGGGTATGGGGCGAGCAGTACTTC. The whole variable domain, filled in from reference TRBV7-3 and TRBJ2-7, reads GAGVSQTPSNKVTEKGKYVELRCDPISGHTALYWYRQSLGQGPEFLIYFQGTGAADDSGLPNDRFFAVRPEGSVSTLKIQRTERGDSAVYLCASSSSPTGVWGEQYFGPGTRLTVT.

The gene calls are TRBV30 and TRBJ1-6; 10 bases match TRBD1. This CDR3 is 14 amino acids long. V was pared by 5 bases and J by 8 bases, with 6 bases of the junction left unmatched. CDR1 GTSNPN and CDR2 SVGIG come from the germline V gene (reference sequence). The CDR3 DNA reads TGTGCCTGGGGGGCCGGGACAGGGGATTCACCCCTCCACTTT. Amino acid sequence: CAWGAGTGDSPLHF.

Here the CDR3 reads CASSIGGAGNTIYF. CDR3 nucleotides: TGTGCCAGCAGTATAGGGGGCGCGGGAAACACCATATATTTT. V usage is TRBV28 and J usage is TRBJ1-3, with 7 nucleotides matching TRBD1. The CDR3 is 14 amino acids. Germline CDR1 MDHEN, CDR2 SYDVKM. The V segment lost 5 bases and the J segment 4 bases; nucleotides outside the gene matches: 5.

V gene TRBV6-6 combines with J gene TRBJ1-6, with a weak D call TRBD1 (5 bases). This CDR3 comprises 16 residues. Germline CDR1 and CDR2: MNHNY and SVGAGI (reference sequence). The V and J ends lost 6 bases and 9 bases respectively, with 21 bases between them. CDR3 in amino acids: CASSSNGGNRGSPLHF. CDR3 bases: TGTGCCAGCAGCTCAAATGGGGGGAATAGGGGTTCACCCCTCCACTTT.

The CDR3 spells CAITQQGSTEAFF. CDR3 nucleotides: TGTGCCATCACCCAACAGGGGAGTACTGAAGCTTTCTTT. The rearrangement uses TRBV10-3 and TRBJ1-1, with 7 bases fitting TRBD1. V dropped 7 bases and J dropped 5; count of bases not matched to a gene: 7. Germline-derived CDR1 and CDR2 are ENHRY and SYGVKD. This CDR3 comprises 13 residues.

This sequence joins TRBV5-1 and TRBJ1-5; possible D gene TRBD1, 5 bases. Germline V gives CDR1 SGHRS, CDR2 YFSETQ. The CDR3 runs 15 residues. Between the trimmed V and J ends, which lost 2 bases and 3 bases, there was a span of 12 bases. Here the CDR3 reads CASSLSGALNQPQHF. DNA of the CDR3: TGCGCCAGCAGCTTAAGTGGGGCCCTCAATCAGCCCCAGCATTTT.

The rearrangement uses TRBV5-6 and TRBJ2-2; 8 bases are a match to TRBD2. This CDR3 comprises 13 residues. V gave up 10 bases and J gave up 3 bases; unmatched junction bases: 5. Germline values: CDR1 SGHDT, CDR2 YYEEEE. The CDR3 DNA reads TGTGCCTCCCGGGGGGGGTACACCGGGGAGCTGTTTTTT. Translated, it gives CASRGGYTGELFF.

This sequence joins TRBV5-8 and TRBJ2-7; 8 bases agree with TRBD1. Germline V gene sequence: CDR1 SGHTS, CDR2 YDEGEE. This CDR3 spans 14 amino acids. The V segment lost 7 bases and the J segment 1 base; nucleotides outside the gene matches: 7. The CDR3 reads CASGPRQGSYEQYF. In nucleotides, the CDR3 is TGTGCCAGCGGCCCCCGACAGGGGTCCTACGAGCAGTACTTC. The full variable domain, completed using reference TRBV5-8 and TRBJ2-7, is EAGVTQSPTHLIKTRGQQATLRCSPISGHTSVYWYQQALGLGLQFLLWYDEGEERNRGNFPPRFSGRQFPNYSSELNVNALELEDSALYLCASGPRQGSYEQYFGPGTRLTVT.

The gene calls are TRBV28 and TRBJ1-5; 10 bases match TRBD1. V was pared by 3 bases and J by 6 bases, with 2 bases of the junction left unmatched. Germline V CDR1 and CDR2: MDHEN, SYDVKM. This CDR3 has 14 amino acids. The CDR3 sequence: CASSLTGGRQPQHF. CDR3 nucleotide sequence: TGTGCCAGCAGTTTGACAGGGGGCCGTCAGCCCCAGCATTTT.

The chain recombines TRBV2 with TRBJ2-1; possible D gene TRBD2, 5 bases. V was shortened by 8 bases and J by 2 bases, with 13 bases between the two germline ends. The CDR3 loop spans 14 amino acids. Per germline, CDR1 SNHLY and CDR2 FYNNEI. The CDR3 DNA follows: TGTGCCAGCCTAGAGCGGTTGACCTACAATGAGCAGTTCTTC. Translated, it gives CASLERLTYNEQFF. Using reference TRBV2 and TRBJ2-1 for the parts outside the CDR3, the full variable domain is EPEVTQTPSHQVTQMGQEVILRCVPISNHLYFYWYRQILGQKVEFLVSFYNNEISEKSEIFDDQFSVERPDGSNFTLKIRSTKLEDSAMYFCASLERLTYNEQFFGPGTRLTVL.

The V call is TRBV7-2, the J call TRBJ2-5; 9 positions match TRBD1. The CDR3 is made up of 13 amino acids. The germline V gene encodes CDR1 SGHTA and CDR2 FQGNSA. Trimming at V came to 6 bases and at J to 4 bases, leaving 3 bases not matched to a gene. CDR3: CASRKTGGETQYF. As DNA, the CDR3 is TGTGCCAGCAGAAAGACAGGGGGAGAGACCCAGTACTTC.

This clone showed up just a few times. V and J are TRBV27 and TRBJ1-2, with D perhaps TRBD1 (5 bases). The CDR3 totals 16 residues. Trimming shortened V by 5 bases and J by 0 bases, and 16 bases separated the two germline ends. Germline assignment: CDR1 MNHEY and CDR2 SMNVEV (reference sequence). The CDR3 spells CASSPFPTEPNYGYTF. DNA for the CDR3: TGTGCCAGCAGTCCTTTCCCGACAGAACCTAACTATGGCTACACCTTC.

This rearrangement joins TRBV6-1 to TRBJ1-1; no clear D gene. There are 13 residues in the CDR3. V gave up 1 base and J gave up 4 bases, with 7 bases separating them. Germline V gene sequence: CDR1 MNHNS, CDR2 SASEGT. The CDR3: CASSEGGGTEAFF. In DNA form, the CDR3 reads TGTGCCAGCAGTGAAGGGGGAGGCACTGAAGCTTTCTTT.

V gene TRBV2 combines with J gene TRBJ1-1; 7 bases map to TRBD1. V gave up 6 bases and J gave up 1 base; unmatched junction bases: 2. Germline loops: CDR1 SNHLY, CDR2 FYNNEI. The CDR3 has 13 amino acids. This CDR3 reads CASSRQGNTEAFF. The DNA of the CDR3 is TGTGCCAGCAGCAGACAGGGGAACACTGAAGCTTTCTTT.

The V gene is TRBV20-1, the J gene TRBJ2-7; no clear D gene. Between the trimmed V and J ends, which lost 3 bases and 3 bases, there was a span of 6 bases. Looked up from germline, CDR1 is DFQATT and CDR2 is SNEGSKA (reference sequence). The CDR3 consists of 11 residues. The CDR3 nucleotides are TGCAGTGCTAGGTACAACTACGAGCAGTACTTC. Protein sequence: CSARYNYEQYF.

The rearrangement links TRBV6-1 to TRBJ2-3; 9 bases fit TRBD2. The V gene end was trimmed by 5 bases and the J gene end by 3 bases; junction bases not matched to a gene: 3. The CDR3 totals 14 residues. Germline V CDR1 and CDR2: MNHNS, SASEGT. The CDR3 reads CASSLAGQTDTQYF. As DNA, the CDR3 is TGTGCCAGCAGTCTAGCGGGGCAGACAGATACGCAGTATTTT.